Reported below is one T cell receptor beta chain. Antigen: not known. The germline CDR1 and CDR2 sequences are SGDLS and YYNGEE. The V and J ends lost 5 bases and 4 bases respectively, with 12 bases between them. The CDR3 runs to 13 residues. The sample comes from a study of shared clonotypes between healthy human individuals. The repertoire was sequenced with immunoSEQ multiplex PCR; TCRdb's copy has only in-frame clones and lacks some. The data contain 2,100,000 or so clones, about 94% of them singletons. Study-wide findings and caveats: Sharing of clonotypes among donors was expected to vary with sequencing depth.

The rearrangement uses TRBV9 and TRBJ1-1; maybe TRBD1 (6 bases). Sequenced sample: naive CD4+ T cells sorted from blood. Subset specified: CD45RA+ positively selected. The receptor was derived from a man aged 18 to 30 in good health. DNA for the CDR3: TGTGCCAGCAGATCAGGGGTGGGCACTGAAGCTTTCTTT. The encoded protein is CASRSGVGTEAFF.